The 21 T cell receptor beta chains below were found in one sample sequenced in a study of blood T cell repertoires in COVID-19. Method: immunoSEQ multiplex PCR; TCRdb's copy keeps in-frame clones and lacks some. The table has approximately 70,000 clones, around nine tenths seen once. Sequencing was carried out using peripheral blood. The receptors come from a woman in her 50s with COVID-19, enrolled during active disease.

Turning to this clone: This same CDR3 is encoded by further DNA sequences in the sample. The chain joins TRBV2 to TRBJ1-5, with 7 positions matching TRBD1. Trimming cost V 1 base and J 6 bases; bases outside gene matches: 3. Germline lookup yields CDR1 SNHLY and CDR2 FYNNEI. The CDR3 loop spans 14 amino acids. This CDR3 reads CASSEGQGSQPQHF. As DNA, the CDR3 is TGTGCCAGCAGTGAAGGACAGGGTAGTCAGCCCCAGCATTTT.

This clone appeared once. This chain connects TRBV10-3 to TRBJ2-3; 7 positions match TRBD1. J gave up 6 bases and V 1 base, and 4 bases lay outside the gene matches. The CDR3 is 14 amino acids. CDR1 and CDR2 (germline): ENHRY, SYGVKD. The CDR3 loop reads CAISEYDRDDTQYF. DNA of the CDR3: TGTGCCATCAGTGAGTATGACAGGGACGATACGCAGTATTTT.

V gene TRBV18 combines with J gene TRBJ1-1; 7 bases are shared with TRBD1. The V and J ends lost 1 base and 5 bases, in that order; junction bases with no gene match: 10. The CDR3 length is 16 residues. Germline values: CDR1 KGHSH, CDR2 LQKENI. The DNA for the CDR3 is TGTGCCAGCTCACCACTTGAGGGGGCGAGTAAGACTGAAGCTTTCTTT. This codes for CASSPLEGASKTEAFF.

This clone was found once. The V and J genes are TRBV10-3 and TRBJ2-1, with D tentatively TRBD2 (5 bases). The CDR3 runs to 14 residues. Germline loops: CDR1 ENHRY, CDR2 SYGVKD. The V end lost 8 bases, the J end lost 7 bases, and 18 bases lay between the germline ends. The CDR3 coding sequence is TGTGCCATCGAGCCGGCCCCCCGGGGTAATGAGCAGTTCTTC. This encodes CAIEPAPRGNEQFF.

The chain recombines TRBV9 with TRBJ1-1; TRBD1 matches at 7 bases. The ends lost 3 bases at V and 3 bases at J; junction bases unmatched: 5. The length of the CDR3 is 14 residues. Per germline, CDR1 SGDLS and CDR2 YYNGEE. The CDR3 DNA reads TGTGCCAGCAGCGGTACAGGGGTTCACACTGAAGCTTTCTTT. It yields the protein CASSGTGVHTEAFF.

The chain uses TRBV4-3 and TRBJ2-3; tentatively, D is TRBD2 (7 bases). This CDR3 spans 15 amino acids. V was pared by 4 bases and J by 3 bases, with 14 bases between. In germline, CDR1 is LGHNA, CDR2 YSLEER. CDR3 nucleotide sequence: TGCGCCAGCAGCCCGGGGGGCGGGAGTACAGATACGCAGTATTTT. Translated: CASSPGGGSTDTQYF.

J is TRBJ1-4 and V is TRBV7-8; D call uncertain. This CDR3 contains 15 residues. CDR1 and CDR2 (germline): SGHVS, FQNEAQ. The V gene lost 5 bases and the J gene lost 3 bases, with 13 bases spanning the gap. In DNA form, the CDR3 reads TGTGCCAGCAGCCCGAGAGGAGGGTCTAATGAAAAACTGTTTTTT. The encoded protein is CASSPRGGSNEKLFF. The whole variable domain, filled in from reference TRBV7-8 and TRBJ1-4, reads GAGVSQSPRYKVAKRGQDVALRCDPISGHVSLFWYQQALGQGPEFLTYFQNEAQLDKSGLPSDRFFAERPEGSVSTLKIQRTQQEDSAVYLCASSPRGGSNEKLFFGSGTQLSVL.

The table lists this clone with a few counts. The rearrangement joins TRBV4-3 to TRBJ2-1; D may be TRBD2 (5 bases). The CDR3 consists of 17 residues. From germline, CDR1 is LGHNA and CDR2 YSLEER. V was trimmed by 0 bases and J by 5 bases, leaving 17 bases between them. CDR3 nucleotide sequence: TGCGCCAGCAGCCAAGATCGACGGACTTCCGTTAACAATGAGCAGTTCTTC. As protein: CASSQDRRTSVNNEQFF.

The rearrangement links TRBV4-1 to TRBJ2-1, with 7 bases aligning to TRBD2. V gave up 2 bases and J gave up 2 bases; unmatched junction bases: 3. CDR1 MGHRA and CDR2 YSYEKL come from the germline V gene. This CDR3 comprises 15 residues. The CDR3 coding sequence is TGCGCCAGCAGCCAAATAGCGGGCCCCTACAATGAGCAGTTCTTC. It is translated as CASSQIAGPYNEQFF.

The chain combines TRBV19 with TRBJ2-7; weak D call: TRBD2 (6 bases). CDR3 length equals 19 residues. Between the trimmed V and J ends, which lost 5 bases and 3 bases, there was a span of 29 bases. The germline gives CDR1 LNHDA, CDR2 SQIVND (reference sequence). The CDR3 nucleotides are TGTGCCAGTAGTTTCACAGCGGGTCGCCCACCTCGCCTAATCTACGAGCAGTACTTC. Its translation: CASSFTAGRPPRLIYEQYF.

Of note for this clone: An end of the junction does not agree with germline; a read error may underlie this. CDR3 bases: TGCGCCAGCTGTGACAGGGGATTCATGAACACTGAAGCTTTCTTT. Protein: CASCDRGFMNTEAFF. The J gene is TRBJ1-1, the V gene TRBV10-2, with 8 bases identical to TRBD1. Germline V lookup: CDR1 WSHSY, CDR2 SAAADI. There are 15 residues in the CDR3.

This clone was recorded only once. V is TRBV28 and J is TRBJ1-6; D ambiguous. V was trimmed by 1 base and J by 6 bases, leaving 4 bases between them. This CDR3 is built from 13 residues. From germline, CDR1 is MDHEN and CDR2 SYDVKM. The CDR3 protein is CASSLFGNSPLHF. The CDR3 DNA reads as TGTGCCAGCAGTTTATTCGGTAATTCACCCCTCCACTTT.

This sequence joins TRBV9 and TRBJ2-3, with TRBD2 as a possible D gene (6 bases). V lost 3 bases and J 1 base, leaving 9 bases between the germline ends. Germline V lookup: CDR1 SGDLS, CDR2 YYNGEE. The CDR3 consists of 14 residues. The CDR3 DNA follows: TGTGCCAGCAGCGCGGGACTCCGCACAGATACGCAGTATTTT. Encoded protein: CASSAGLRTDTQYF.

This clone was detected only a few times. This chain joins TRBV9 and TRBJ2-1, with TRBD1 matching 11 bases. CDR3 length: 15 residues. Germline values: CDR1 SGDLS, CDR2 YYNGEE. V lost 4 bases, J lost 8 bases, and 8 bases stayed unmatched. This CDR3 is CASSTNGQGAYEQFF. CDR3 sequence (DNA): TGTGCCAGCAGCACAAATGGACAGGGGGCATATGAGCAGTTCTTC.

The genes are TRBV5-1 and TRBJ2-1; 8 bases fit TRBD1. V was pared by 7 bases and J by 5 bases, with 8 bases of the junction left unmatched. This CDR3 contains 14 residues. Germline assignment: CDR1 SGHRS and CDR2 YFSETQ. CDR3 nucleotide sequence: TGCGCCAGCTCTTTGGACAGGGTGGACAATGAGCAGTTCTTC. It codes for CASSLDRVDNEQFF.

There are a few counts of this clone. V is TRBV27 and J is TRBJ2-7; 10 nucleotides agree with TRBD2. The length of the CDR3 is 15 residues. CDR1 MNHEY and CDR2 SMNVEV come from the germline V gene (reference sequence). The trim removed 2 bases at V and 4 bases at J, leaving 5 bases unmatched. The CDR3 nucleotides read TGTGCCAGCAGTTTAAAAGCGGGAGGGCAGTACGAGCAGTACTTC. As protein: CASSLKAGGQYEQYF.

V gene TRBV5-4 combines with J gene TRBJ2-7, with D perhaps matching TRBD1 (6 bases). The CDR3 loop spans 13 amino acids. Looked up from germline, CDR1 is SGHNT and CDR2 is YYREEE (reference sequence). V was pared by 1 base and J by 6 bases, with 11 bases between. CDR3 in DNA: TGTGCCAGCAGCTTGACGCAGGGGACCGAGCAGTACTTC. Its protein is CASSLTQGTEQYF.

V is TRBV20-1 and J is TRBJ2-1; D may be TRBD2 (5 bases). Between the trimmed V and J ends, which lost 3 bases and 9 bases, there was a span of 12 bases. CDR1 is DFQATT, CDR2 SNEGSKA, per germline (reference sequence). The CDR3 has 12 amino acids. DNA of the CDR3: TGCAGTGCTAGTCCCCTAGCAGGTGAGCAGTTCTTC. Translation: CSASPLAGEQFF.

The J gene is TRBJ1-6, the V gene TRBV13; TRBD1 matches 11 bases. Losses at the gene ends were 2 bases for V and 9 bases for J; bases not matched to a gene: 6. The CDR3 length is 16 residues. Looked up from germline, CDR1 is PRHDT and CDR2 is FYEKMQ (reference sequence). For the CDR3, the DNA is TGTGCCAGCAGCTTACCGGACAGGGGGCTTGGTTCACCCCTCCACTTT. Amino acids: CASSLPDRGLGSPLHF.

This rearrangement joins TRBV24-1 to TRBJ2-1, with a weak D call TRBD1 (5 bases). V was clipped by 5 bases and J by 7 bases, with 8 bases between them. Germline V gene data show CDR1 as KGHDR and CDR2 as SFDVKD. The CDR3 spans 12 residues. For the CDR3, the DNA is TGTGCCACCAGTGGGACATTAAATGAGCAGTTCTTC. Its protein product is CATSGTLNEQFF.

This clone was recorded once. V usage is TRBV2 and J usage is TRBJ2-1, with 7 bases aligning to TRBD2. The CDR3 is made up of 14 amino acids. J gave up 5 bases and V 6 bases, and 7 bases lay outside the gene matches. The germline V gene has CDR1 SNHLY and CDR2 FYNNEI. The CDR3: CASRASGGNNEQFF. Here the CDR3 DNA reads TGTGCCAGCAGAGCTAGCGGAGGGAACAATGAGCAGTTCTTC.